This is a list of T cell receptor beta chains from one sample in a study of tumor-infiltrating lymphocytes in primary liver carcinoma. One entry per CDR3 protein results from TCRdb running MiXCR on the multiplex PCR reads. This sample has tens of thousands of distinct CDR3 sequences, with 72% found just once. Sample: liver tumor tissue from sampling region 1. The receptors come from a man between 35 and 55 years old with primary liver carcinoma and hepatitis B virus infection. Both conserved end residues are part of each CDR3. D genes are given only for firm matches. Not all rows give a size; the values are once, few, many and, for expanded clones, a class.

j_call: TRBJ1-5; clone_size: NA; d_call: NA; v_call: TRBV6-5; cdr3_aa: CASCSTGEYNQPQHF; cdr3_nt: TGTGCCAGCTGCAGCACAGGAGAATACAATCAGCCTCAGCATTTT
j_call: TRBJ1-6; clone_size: NA; d_call: TRBD1; v_call: TRBV12-3/TRBV12-4; cdr3_aa: CASSGTGQRIPLHF; cdr3_nt: TGTGCCAGCAGTGGGACGGGACAGAGGATACCCCTTCACTTT
j_call: TRBJ2-7; clone_size: few; d_call: NA; v_call: TRBV18; cdr3_aa: CASSRRGIDEQYF; cdr3_nt: TGTGCCAGCTCCCGGAGGGGGATCGACGAGCAGTACTTC
j_call: TRBJ1-2; clone_size: NA; d_call: TRBD1; v_call: TRBV7-2; cdr3_aa: CASSSLGQARGGYTF; cdr3_nt: TGTGCCAGCAGCTCTTTGGGACAGGCCCGGGGAGGCTACACCTTC
j_call: TRBJ2-1; clone_size: NA; d_call: NA; v_call: TRBV4-1; cdr3_aa: CASSLETGVQGRNEQFF; cdr3_nt: TGTGCCAGCAGCCTAGAGACGGGAGTACAGGGGAGGAATGAGCAGTTCTTC
j_call: TRBJ1-6; clone_size: NA; d_call: NA; v_call: TRBV4-1; cdr3_aa: CASSQPKDRSYNSPLHF; cdr3_nt: TGCGCCAGCAGCCAACCCAAGGATCGCTCCTATAATTCACCCCTCCACTTT
j_call: TRBJ2-1; clone_size: NA; d_call: TRBD1; v_call: TRBV10-3; cdr3_aa: CAVHTGVNEQFF; cdr3_nt: TGTGCCGTCCATACAGGGGTAAATGAGCAATTCTTC
j_call: TRBJ1-1; clone_size: NA; d_call: NA; v_call: TRBV3-1; cdr3_aa: CASTPFLGF; cdr3_nt: TGTGCCAGCACCCCATTCTTGGGATTT
j_call: TRBJ2-2; clone_size: once; d_call: TRBD1; v_call: TRBV11-2; cdr3_aa: CANSLESWGQGARELFF; cdr3_nt: TGTGCCAACAGTTTAGAAAGTTGGGGGCAGGGGGCCCGGGAGCTGTTTTTT
j_call: TRBJ2-3; clone_size: few; d_call: NA; v_call: TRBV20-1; cdr3_aa: CSAPGGQGVVGTDTQYF; cdr3_nt: TGCAGTGCACCCGGTGGGCAGGGAGTGGTTGGGACAGATACGCAGTATTTT
j_call: TRBJ2-7; clone_size: many; d_call: NA; v_call: TRBV4-1; cdr3_aa: CASSLVSTGVGYEQYF; cdr3_nt: TGCGCCAGCAGCTTAGTGAGTACGGGAGTCGGCTACGAGCAGTACTTC
j_call: TRBJ2-2; clone_size: NA; d_call: NA; v_call: TRBV6-5; cdr3_aa: CASSYAVNGTREQFF; cdr3_nt: TGTGCCAGCAGTTACGCAGTGAACGGCACCCGGGAGCAGTTTTTT
j_call: TRBJ2-3; clone_size: NA; d_call: NA; v_call: TRBV11-2; cdr3_aa: CASSLLGAGSGEGTQYF; cdr3_nt: TGTGCCAGCAGCTTACTCGGCGCGGGGTCTGGTGAAGGTACGCAGTATTTT
j_call: TRBJ1-5; clone_size: NA; d_call: NA; v_call: TRBV2; cdr3_aa: CASRGSDSNQPQHF; cdr3_nt: TGTGCCAGCAGGGGGTCTGATAGCAATCAGCCCCAGCATTTT
j_call: TRBJ1-1; clone_size: many; d_call: NA; v_call: TRBV28; cdr3_aa: CASIFRQLNTEAFF; cdr3_nt: TGTGCCAGCATCTTCCGGCAGTTGAACACTGAAGCTTTCTTT
j_call: TRBJ1-5; clone_size: once; d_call: NA; v_call: TRBV2; cdr3_aa: CVSMSPGGVDQPQHF; cdr3_nt: TGTGTCAGCATGAGCCCCGGCGGCGTCGATCAGCCCCAGCATTTT
j_call: TRBJ1-1; clone_size: NA; d_call: NA; v_call: TRBV6-5; cdr3_aa: CVSSSSRVGEAFF; cdr3_nt: TGTGTCAGTAGTTCCAGCAGGGTCGGGGAAGCTTTCTTT
j_call: TRBJ1-3; clone_size: large; d_call: NA; v_call: TRBV11-2; cdr3_aa: CASSPSTGGNTIYF; cdr3_nt: TGTGCCAGCAGCCCCTCGACAGGAGGAAACACCATATATTTT
j_call: TRBJ2-3; clone_size: NA; d_call: NA; v_call: TRBV11-2; cdr3_aa: CVRSQLGGVGTDMQYF; cdr3_nt: TGTGTCAGAAGCCAATTAGGCGGGGTGGGCACAGATATGCAGTATTTT
j_call: TRBJ2-3; clone_size: NA; d_call: NA; v_call: TRBV29-1; cdr3_aa: CSGRQALSRSGATDTQYF; cdr3_nt: TGCAGCGGTAGACAGGCGCTAAGCAGGAGCGGCGCCACAGATACGCAGTATTTT
j_call: TRBJ2-5; clone_size: NA; d_call: NA; v_call: TRBV11-2; cdr3_aa: CASSLASGGSRLGTQYF; cdr3_nt: TGTGCCAGCAGCTTAGCCAGTGGGGGCAGTCGGCTAGGGACCCAGTACTTC
j_call: TRBJ1-5; clone_size: NA; d_call: NA; v_call: TRBV10-3; cdr3_aa: CAISESKHISNQPQHF; cdr3_nt: TGTGCCATCAGTGAGTCGAAACATATTAGCAATCAGCCTCAGCATTTT
j_call: TRBJ2-7; clone_size: NA; d_call: TRBD1; v_call: TRBV4-1; cdr3_aa: CASSQRGGQGAYEQYF; cdr3_nt: TGCGCCAGCAGCCAACGAGGCGGACAGGGGGCCTACGAGCAATACTTC
j_call: TRBJ1-1; clone_size: once; d_call: NA; v_call: TRBV4-2; cdr3_aa: CVSSQVTKNTEAFF; cdr3_nt: TGTGTCAGCAGCCAAGTGACTAAGAACACTGAAGCTTTCTTT
j_call: TRBJ2-5; clone_size: NA; d_call: TRBD2; v_call: TRBV6-1; cdr3_aa: CASSDWSNGREETQYF; cdr3_nt: TGTGCCAGCAGTGATTGGTCTAACGGGAGGGAAGAAACCCAGTACTTC
j_call: TRBJ1-1; clone_size: NA; d_call: NA; v_call: TRBV11-2; cdr3_aa: CASSVTPGYTEAFF; cdr3_nt: TGTGCCAGCAGCGTAACCCCAGGATACACTGAAGCTTTCTTC
j_call: TRBJ2-5; clone_size: many; d_call: NA; v_call: TRBV7-8; cdr3_aa: CASSLRRAQETQYF; cdr3_nt: TGTGCCAGCAGCTTACGGAGGGCCCAAGAGACCCAGTACTTC
j_call: TRBJ1-1; clone_size: NA; d_call: NA; v_call: TRBV6-6; cdr3_aa: CASGYEGGGTEAFF; cdr3_nt: TGTGCCAGCGGTTACGAGGGTGGGGGCACTGAAGCTTTCTTT
j_call: TRBJ2-3; clone_size: NA; d_call: NA; v_call: TRBV6-5; cdr3_aa: CASSYSQYPDTEYF; cdr3_nt: TGTGCCAGCAGTTATTCGCAGTACCCAGATACGGAGTATTTT
j_call: TRBJ2-2; clone_size: NA; d_call: NA; v_call: TRBV11-2; cdr3_aa: CASSPWTANTGELFF; cdr3_nt: TGTGCCAGCAGTCCATGGACTGCGAACACCGGGGAGCTGTTTTTT
j_call: TRBJ2-1; clone_size: NA; d_call: TRBD2; v_call: TRBV9; cdr3_aa: CASNNEGGTRQYNEQFF; cdr3_nt: TGTGCCAGCAACAATGAGGGTGGGACTAGACAATACAATGAGCAGTTCTTC
j_call: TRBJ2-6; clone_size: NA; d_call: TRBD1; v_call: TRBV6-5; cdr3_aa: CANRLGQGFCGAKVLTF; cdr3_nt: TGTGCCAACAGATTAGGACAGGGATTCTGTGGGGCCAAAGTCCTGACTTTC
j_call: TRBJ2-5; clone_size: once; d_call: NA; v_call: TRBV29-1; cdr3_aa: CNVRMGGMMQEAQYF; cdr3_nt: TGCAACGTCCGGATGGGCGGGATGATGCAAGAGGCCCAGTACTTC